Sequencing of this T cell receptor beta chain was carried out in a study of cytomegalovirus exposure and HLA in healthy donors. Findings and limits, study-wide: Listed as cytomegalovirus-associated were over 150 TCR beta chains. When presence/absence was analysed, sequencing depth was taken to be roughly uniform across donors. Later work found that TCR association rates differed between HLA loci; DRB1 had the most and HLA-C the fewest. The classifier reportedly diagnosed cytomegalovirus status with high sensitivity and specificity.

This CDR3 is built from 16 residues. Trimming removed 1 base from V and 5 bases from J; junction bases left unmatched: 7. The germline gives CDR1 SGDLS, CDR2 YYNGEE. 13 Jbeta primers and 60 Vbeta primers were used for the PCR. Some clones are missing from TCRdb's copy, which holds only in-frame ones; the method was immunoSEQ multiplex PCR. In the table there are over 75,000 clones, roughly 66% of which are singletons. In regard to this clone: Antigen unknown.

Sequences were obtained from PBMCs. The chain combines TRBV9 with TRBJ2-2; 8 bases fit TRBD2. The TCR was taken from a man in his thirties or forties in good health and CMV-seronegative. The CDR3 coding sequence is TGTGCCAGCAGCGTAATAGCGGGAATGTTGACCGGGGAGCTGTTTTTT. Its protein is CASSVIAGMLTGELFF.